These 26 T cell receptor beta chains were all obtained from the same sample, sequenced in a study of T cell responses to AZD1222 COVID-19 vaccine. Data came from immunoSEQ multiplex PCR; TCRdb stores just in-frame clones and leaves some out. The table shows 60,000 to 65,000 clones, with 65% to 80% occurring only once. The sample consisted of peripheral blood, taken on day 0 of AZD1222 vaccination. The receptors here all came from an adult in good health.

V usage is TRBV30 and J usage is TRBJ2-2; D possibly corresponds to TRBD2 (7 bases). Trimming pared 7 bases from V and 6 bases from J, leaving 21 bases between. In germline, CDR1 is GTSNPN, CDR2 SVGIG (reference sequence). The CDR3 covers 15 residues. The CDR3 is CASRHPGGRSGELFF. In DNA, the CDR3 is TGTGCCTCAAGGCATCCGGGGGGCAGGTCCGGGGAGCTGTTTTTT.

The CDR3 region is CASRATRGEGETQYF. CDR3 bases: TGCGCCAGCAGGGCAACTAGAGGAGAGGGAGAGACCCAGTACTTC. J is TRBJ2-5 and V is TRBV5-1, with D perhaps matching TRBD2 (5 bases). V gave up 5 bases and J gave up 4 bases, with 18 bases separating them. Germline assignment: CDR1 SGHRS and CDR2 YFSETQ. This CDR3 contains 15 residues.

The CDR3 protein is CASSFIGTRNEQFF. The CDR3 DNA sequence: TGTGCCAGCAGCTTTATCGGGACTCGGAATGAGCAGTTCTTC. V and J are TRBV11-2 and TRBJ2-1, with D perhaps TRBD2 (6 bases). CDR3 length: 14 amino acids. The V gene lost 3 bases and the J gene lost 7 bases, with 13 bases spanning the gap. Germline V gives CDR1 SGHAT, CDR2 FQNNGV. Combining the CDR3 with reference TRBV11-2 and TRBJ2-1 gives the whole variable domain EAGVAQSPRYKIIEKRQSVAFWCNPISGHATLYWYQQILGQGPKLLIQFQNNGVVDDSQLPKDRFSAERLKGVDSTLKIQPAKLEDSAVYLCASSFIGTRNEQFFGPGTRLTVL.

The chain joins TRBV21-1 to TRBJ2-6; TRBD1 is taken as the D call from the table, unchecked against the DNA. TRBV21-1 has pseudogene status. The CDR3 length is 17 residues. The CDR3, as DNA: TGTGCCAGCCCCCAGACAGGGGGACCCTCTGGGGCCAACGTCCTGACTTTC. This gives the protein CASPQTGGPSGANVLTF.

The rearrangement joins TRBV2 to TRBJ2-7; the match to TRBD1 covers 9 bases. The junction had 2 bases not matched to a gene; V was cut back by 6 bases and J by 2 bases. The CDR3 totals 13 residues. Per germline, CDR1 SNHLY and CDR2 FYNNEI. The CDR3, as DNA: TGTGCCAGCAGGGGACAGGGTCCCTACGAGCAGTACTTC. Translation gives CASRGQGPYEQYF.

This chain uses TRBV6-2 or TRBV6-3 with TRBJ2-5; TRBD1 might be the D (6 bases). The CDR3 runs to 14 residues. The germline V gene encodes CDR1 MNHEY and CDR2 SVGEGT. With 1 base removed from V and 5 bases from J, the gap between germline ends came to 11 bases. CDR3 region: CASSYLWTVETQYF. The CDR3 nucleotides are TGTGCCAGCAGTTACTTATGGACAGTCGAGACCCAGTACTTC.

CDR3 protein: CASSPGQGARTEAFF. CDR3 in DNA: TGTGCCAGCAGTCCGGGACAGGGGGCGAGGACTGAAGCTTTCTTT. The V call is TRBV6-6, the J call TRBJ1-1; TRBD1 aligns across 12 bases. The V segment lost 5 bases and the J segment 5 bases; nucleotides outside the gene matches: 6. Germline V gene data show CDR1 as MNHNY and CDR2 as SVGAGI (reference sequence). The CDR3 is 15 residues long.

The chain links TRBV2 to TRBJ1-2; D gene uncertain. The germline CDR1 and CDR2 sequences are SNHLY and FYNNEI. The CDR3 totals 12 residues. V gave up 7 bases and J gave up 3 bases, with 9 bases separating them. The CDR3 DNA is TGTGCCAGCAAGGGAACAGACTATGGCTACACCTTC. Its protein product is CASKGTDYGYTF.

The chain couples TRBV7-9 to TRBJ1-2; D is possibly TRBD1 (6 bases). This CDR3 has 14 amino acids. Trimming shortened V by 1 base and J by 4 bases, and 10 bases separated the two germline ends. CDR1 is SEHNR, CDR2 FQNEAQ, per germline (reference sequence). DNA for the CDR3: TGTGCCAGCAGCTTAGTGTCAGGGGCCTATGGCTACACCTTC. Translating gives CASSLVSGAYGYTF.

This clone was counted a single time. The gene calls are TRBV9 and TRBJ2-7; TRBD2 is a possible D gene (6 bases). Germline V gives CDR1 SGDLS, CDR2 YYNGEE. The CDR3 is 16 amino acids. Trimming shortened V by 4 bases and J by 2 bases, and 19 bases separated the two germline ends. This CDR3 reads CASSPRGTLLTYEQYF. The CDR3 DNA sequence: TGTGCCAGCAGCCCTAGAGGGACTCTACTCACCTACGAGCAGTACTTC.

The V and J genes are TRBV7-9 and TRBJ1-1, with 7 nucleotides matching TRBD1. CDR1 SEHNR and CDR2 FQNEAQ come from the germline V gene (reference sequence). Germline trimming cut 4 bases from V and 3 bases from J; bases unmatched to any gene: 5. This CDR3 contains 14 residues. Written as DNA, the CDR3 is TGTGCCAGCAGCTCCGACAGGGAGGACACTGAAGCTTTCTTT. Translated: CASSSDREDTEAFF.

The V gene is TRBV9, the J gene TRBJ1-1; the match to TRBD1 covers 7 bases. The junction had 12 bases not matched to a gene; V was cut back by 3 bases and J by 4 bases. CDR3 length: 16 residues. Germline CDR1 and CDR2: SGDLS and YYNGEE. As DNA, the CDR3 is TGTGCCAGCAGCGCTCAGAGACAGGGAGGGGGCACTGAAGCTTTCTTT. Its translation: CASSAQRQGGGTEAFF.

This clone showed up just a few times. This chain connects TRBV7-9 to TRBJ1-1; weak D call: TRBD1 (6 bases). Deletions cut 1 base from V and 5 bases from J, with 14 bases between. CDR1 and CDR2 (germline): SEHNR, FQNEAQ (reference sequence). CDR3 length equals 15 residues. CDR3 region: CASSLEVGGLTEAFF. CDR3 DNA: TGTGCCAGCAGCTTAGAAGTAGGGGGGCTGACTGAAGCTTTCTTT. The complete variable domain, with remaining parts taken from reference TRBV7-9 and TRBJ1-1, reads DTGVSQNPRHKITKRGQNVTFRCDPISEHNRLYWYRQTLGQGPEFLTYFQNEAQLEKSRLLSDRFSAERPKGSFSTLEIQRTEQGDSAMYLCASSLEVGGLTEAFFGQGTRLTVV.

This clone turned up a few times. The rearrangement uses TRBV12-3 or TRBV12-4 and TRBJ2-2; no definite D call. The V end lost 3 bases, the J end lost 2 bases, and 4 bases lay between the germline ends. This CDR3 region has 13 residues. The CDR3, as DNA: TGTGCCAGCAGTTTCGCTAACACCGGGGAGCTGTTTTTT. This translates into CASSFANTGELFF.

V gene TRBV25-1 combines with J gene TRBJ1-2; the D is unclear. From germline, CDR1 is MGHDK and CDR2 SYGVNS. Between the trimmed V and J ends, which lost 3 bases and 5 bases, there was a span of 4 bases. The length of the CDR3 is 11 residues. CDR3 DNA sequence: TGTGCCAGCAGTGAGACGTATGGCTACACCTTC. It is translated as CASSETYGYTF.

This clone was found a few times. In DNA form, the CDR3 reads TGTGCCAGCAGCCAAGTACGAAGTAGAGCTTTCTTT. This sequence encodes CASSQVRSRAFF. V is TRBV3-1 (or the pseudogene TRBV3-2) and J is TRBJ1-1; D remains unclear. This CDR3 region has 12 residues. Germline-derived CDR1 and CDR2 are LGHDT and YNNKEL (reference sequence). V lost 1 base and J lost 10, with 10 bases in between.

The V call is TRBV18, the J call TRBJ1-1, with 8 bases identical to TRBD1. The CDR3 sequence is 14 residues long. The V gene's germline CDR1 is KGHSH and CDR2 LQKENI. V lost 7 bases to trimming and J lost 7 bases; unmatched junction nucleotides: 11. CDR3: CASLGNQGAGEAFF. Written as DNA, the CDR3 is TGTGCCAGCTTAGGAAATCAGGGGGCGGGTGAAGCTTTCTTT.

CDR3 protein: CASSLDSVRGGMNTEAFF. The CDR3 DNA reads as TGTGCCAGCAGCTTAGATTCAGTCCGTGGCGGCATGAACACTGAAGCTTTCTTT. This chain links TRBV7-9 with TRBJ1-1, with D hard to call. The CDR3 contains 18 residues. The ends were cut back, 1 base at V and 0 bases at J, with 18 bases in the middle. In germline, CDR1 is SEHNR, CDR2 FQNEAQ (reference sequence). Complete variable domain (other parts from reference TRBV7-9 and TRBJ1-1): DTGVSQNPRHKITKRGQNVTFRCDPISEHNRLYWYRQTLGQGPEFLTYFQNEAQLEKSRLLSDRFSAERPKGSFSTLEIQRTEQGDSAMYLCASSLDSVRGGMNTEAFFGQGTRLTVV.

The V call is TRBV11-1, the J call TRBJ1-1, with a possible D match to TRBD1 (5 bases). This CDR3 is 14 amino acids long. The V gene lost 5 bases and the J gene lost 4 bases, with 14 bases spanning the gap. Germline loops: CDR1 SGHAT, CDR2 FQDESV (reference sequence). CDR3 in DNA: TGTGCCAGCAGCGGGGGGGGAACGGTCACTGAAGCTTTCTTT. This encodes CASSGGGTVTEAFF. Using reference TRBV11-1 and TRBJ1-1 for the parts outside the CDR3, the full variable domain is EAEVAQSPRYKITEKSQAVAFWCDPISGHATLYWYRQILGQGPELLVQFQDESVVDDSQLPKDRFSAERLKGVDSTLKIQPAELGDSAMYLCASSGGGTVTEAFFGQGTRLTVV.

The genes are TRBV15 and TRBJ2-1; possibly TRBD1 for D (7 bases). The V end was cut by 5 bases, the J end by 3 bases, with 20 bases between. Germline CDR1 is LNHNV and CDR2 is YYDKDF (reference sequence). The CDR3 runs to 17 residues. In DNA form, the CDR3 reads TGTGCCACCAGCTGGGGGGTGGCCCGGACAGGCTACAATGAGCAGTTCTTC. It yields the protein CATSWGVARTGYNEQFF.

The chain couples TRBV13 to TRBJ2-5; 12 nucleotides agree with TRBD2. V shed 4 bases and J 1 base; nucleotides not matched to a gene: 4. Germline loops: CDR1 PRHDT, CDR2 FYEKMQ (reference sequence). The CDR3 totals 16 residues. The CDR3 bases are TGTGCCAGCAGCTCTCGACTAGCGGGGGCCCAAGAGACCCAGTACTTC. Its translation: CASSSRLAGAQETQYF.

Notes on this clone: This CDR3 is also generated by other DNA sequences in the sample. This chain links TRBV7-2 with TRBJ1-1; 9 nucleotides align to TRBD1. V shed 3 bases, J shed 1 base, and the junction held 6 bases outside the gene matches. Germline-derived CDR1 and CDR2 are SGHTA and FQGNSA. This CDR3 is built from 16 residues. The CDR3 protein is CASSLNRGRRNTEAFF. The CDR3 DNA reads as TGTGCCAGCAGCTTGAACAGGGGGCGTAGGAACACTGAAGCTTTCTTT.

The J gene is TRBJ1-1, the V gene TRBV20-1, with TRBD1 as a possible D gene (6 bases). V was pared by 3 bases and J by 3 bases, with 14 bases between. Germline assignment: CDR1 DFQATT and CDR2 SNEGSKA (reference sequence). The CDR3 extends over 14 amino acids. The CDR3 bases are TGCAGTGCTAGTCCAGGGGCGATCGACACTGAAGCTTTCTTT. The encoded protein is CSASPGAIDTEAFF.

The V call is TRBV24-1, the J call TRBJ2-5; D may be TRBD1 (5 bases). Deletions cut 4 bases from V and 2 bases from J, with 19 bases between. Germline V lookup: CDR1 KGHDR, CDR2 SFDVKD. This CDR3 is 17 amino acids long. CDR3 loop: CATSEQPWGLGQETQYF. The CDR3 DNA is TGTGCCACCAGTGAGCAGCCGTGGGGCCTTGGGCAAGAGACCCAGTACTTC.

This sequence joins TRBV3-1 (or the pseudogene TRBV3-2) and TRBJ1-2; D is ambiguous. Germline V gene data show CDR1 as LGHDT and CDR2 as YNNKEL (reference sequence). CDR3 length equals 15 residues. V was clipped by 4 bases and J by 8 bases, with 20 bases between them. The CDR3 spells CASSPEGIALIGYTF. In nucleotides, the CDR3 is TGTGCCAGCAGCCCGGAGGGCATCGCCCTTATCGGCTACACCTTC.

This chain joins TRBV28 and TRBJ1-6; the match to TRBD1 covers 7 bases. V was pared by 3 bases and J by 14 bases, with 10 bases of the junction left unmatched. This CDR3 has 14 amino acids. Germline assignment: CDR1 MDHEN and CDR2 SYDVKM. CDR3 in DNA: TGTGCCAGCAGTTTTCAGGGGGGGACGGGGGCCCTCCACTTT. Its protein product is CASSFQGGTGALHF.